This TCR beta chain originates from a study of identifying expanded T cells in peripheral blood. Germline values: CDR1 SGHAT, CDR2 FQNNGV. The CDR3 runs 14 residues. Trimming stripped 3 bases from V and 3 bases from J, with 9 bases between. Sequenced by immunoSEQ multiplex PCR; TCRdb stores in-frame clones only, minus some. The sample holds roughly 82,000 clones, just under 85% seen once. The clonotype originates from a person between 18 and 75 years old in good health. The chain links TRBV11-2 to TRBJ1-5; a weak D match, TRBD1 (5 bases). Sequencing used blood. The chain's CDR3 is CASSLAGINQPQHF. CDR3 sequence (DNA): TGTGCCAGCAGCTTGGCAGGGATCAATCAGCCCCAGCATTTT.